This T cell receptor (beta chain) derives from a study of cytomegalovirus exposure and HLA in healthy donors. It was with 60 Vbeta and 13 Jbeta primers that the PCR ran. Profiled with immunoSEQ multiplex PCR; TCRdb holds only in-frame clones, not every one. Of 250,000 or so clones in the sample, approximately 91% were seen once. The CDR3 totals 12 residues. With 5 bases removed from V and 6 bases from J, the gap between germline ends came to 11 bases. From germline, CDR1 is MDHEN and CDR2 SYDVKM. This sequence originates from a girl aged 2 to 10 in good health and CMV-seronegative. Sequencing was performed on PBMCs. V gene TRBV28 combines with J gene TRBJ2-7, with no clear D. The CDR3 here is CASSTSGPEQYF. The DNA for the CDR3 is TGTGCCAGCAGTACCTCCGGTCCCGAGCAGTACTTC. The full variable domain, in which reference TRBV28 and TRBJ2-7 provide the parts outside the CDR3, is DVKVTQSSRYLVKRTGEKVFLECVQDMDHENMFWYRQDPGLGLRLIYFSYDVKMKEKGDIPEGYSVSREKKERFSLILESASTNQTSMYLCASSTSGPEQYFGPGTRLTVT.